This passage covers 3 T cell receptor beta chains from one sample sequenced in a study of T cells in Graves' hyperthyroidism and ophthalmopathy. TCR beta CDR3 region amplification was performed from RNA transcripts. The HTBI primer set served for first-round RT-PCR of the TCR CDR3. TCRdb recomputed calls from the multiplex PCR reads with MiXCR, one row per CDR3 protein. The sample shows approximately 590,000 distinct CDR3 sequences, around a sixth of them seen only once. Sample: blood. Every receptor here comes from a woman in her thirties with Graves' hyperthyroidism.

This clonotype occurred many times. This chain's CDR3 is CASGPKTGPSYEQYF. CDR3 nucleotides: TGTGCCAGCGGGCCGAAGACAGGGCCGAGTTACGAGCAGTACTTC. This chain links TRBV7-9 with TRBJ2-7; 7 bases match TRBD1. This CDR3 region has 15 residues. Germline assignment: CDR1 SEHNR and CDR2 FQNEAQ (reference sequence). V trimming: 8 bases; J trimming: 4 bases; junction bases outside the gene matches: 14.

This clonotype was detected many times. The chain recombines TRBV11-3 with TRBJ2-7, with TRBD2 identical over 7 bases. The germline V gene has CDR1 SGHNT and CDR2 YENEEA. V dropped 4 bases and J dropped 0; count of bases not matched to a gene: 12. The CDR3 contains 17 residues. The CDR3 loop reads CASSSPPPRESSYEQYF. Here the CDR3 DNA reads TGTGCCAGCAGCTCGCCTCCCCCGCGGGAGAGCTCCTACGAGCAGTACTTC. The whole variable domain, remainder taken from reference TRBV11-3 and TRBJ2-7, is EAGVVQSPRYKIIEKKQPVAFWCNPISGHNTLYWYLQNLGQGPELLIRYENEEAVDDSQLPKDRFSAERLKGVDSTLKIQPAELGDSAVYLCASSSPPPRESSYEQYFGPGTRLTVT.

CDR3 sequence: CATHWTGYNNEQFF. The CDR3 nucleotides read TGTGCCACCCACTGGACAGGGTACAACAATGAGCAGTTCTTC. The chain recombines TRBV6-2 or TRBV6-3 with TRBJ2-1; TRBD1 matches at 8 bases. V was pared by 10 bases and J by 5 bases, with 10 bases of the junction left unmatched. The CDR3 runs 14 residues. In germline, CDR1 is MNHEY, CDR2 SVGEGT.